The 28 T cell receptor beta chains in this list originate from one sample, sequenced in a study of blood T cell repertoires in COVID-19. Sequencing used immunoSEQ multiplex PCR; TCRdb keeps in-frame clones, though not all of them. Of some 250,000 clones in the sample, around nine tenths are singletons; the top ten hold 0.95% to 1%. The sample comprised peripheral blood. The receptors were gathered from a woman aged 40 to 55 who had recovered from COVID-19.

J is TRBJ2-7 and V is TRBV5-5, with TRBD2 identical over 12 bases. The germline gives CDR1 SGHKS, CDR2 YYEKEE (reference sequence). The CDR3 is 15 amino acids. The V gene end was trimmed by 7 bases and the J gene end by 1 base; junction bases not matched to a gene: 6. The CDR3 DNA follows: TGTGCCAGCCGACTAGCGGGAGTTCTGTCCTACGAGCAGTACTTC. Its translation: CASRLAGVLSYEQYF.

This clone appeared a single time. The V and J genes are TRBV9 and TRBJ2-7, with 8 bases fitting TRBD2. Germline values: CDR1 SGDLS, CDR2 YYNGEE. Trimming cost V 4 bases and J 9 bases; bases outside gene matches: 12. This CDR3 comprises 14 residues. DNA for the CDR3: TGTGCCAGCAGCCGGGGGGGCGGGAGCCTCGTGCAGTACTTC. It encodes CASSRGGGSLVQYF.

This clone has more than one count but fewer than ten. The J gene is TRBJ2-2, the V gene TRBV27, with 11 bases that match TRBD2. The trim removed 6 bases at V and 7 bases at J, leaving 10 bases unmatched. This CDR3 spans 16 amino acids. Per the germline V gene, CDR1 is MNHEY and CDR2 is SMNVEV (reference sequence). The CDR3 DNA follows: TGTGCCAGCAGCCAGTGGGGTAGCGGGAGGGGCGGGGAGCTGTTTTTT. Protein sequence: CASSQWGSGRGGELFF.

The V call is TRBV25-1, the J call TRBJ1-6, with 7 bases aligning to TRBD1. This CDR3 contains 14 residues. The junction had 4 bases not matched to a gene; V was cut back by 4 bases and J by 7 bases. Germline CDR1 reads MGHDK; CDR2 reads SYGVNS. This CDR3 is CASSGGRGNSPLHF. Written as DNA, the CDR3 is TGTGCCAGCAGTGGGGGCAGGGGGAATTCACCCCTCCACTTT. The whole variable domain, remainder taken from reference TRBV25-1 and TRBJ1-6, is EADIYQTPRYLVIGTGKKITLECSQTMGHDKMYWYQQDPGMELHLIHYSYGVNSTEKGDLSSESTVSRIRTEHFPLTLESARPSHTSQYLCASSGGRGNSPLHFGNGTRLTVT.

In nucleotides, the CDR3 is TGTGCCAGCAGTGAAGCGCTTGCCAGGGTGTCAGGAAACACCATATATTTT. Its protein is CASSEALARVSGNTIYF. The chain has TRBV2 and TRBJ1-3, with D tentatively TRBD1 (5 bases). Germline CDR1 SNHLY, CDR2 FYNNEI. Trimming removed 0 bases at V and 4 bases at J, with 16 bases between. CDR3 length: 17 amino acids.

The chain is built from TRBV5-6 and TRBJ2-1; 8 nucleotides match TRBD2. This CDR3 is 15 amino acids long. Germline V gene sequence: CDR1 SGHDT, CDR2 YYEEEE. Trimming removed 4 bases from V and 8 bases from J; junction bases left unmatched: 11. DNA for the CDR3: TGTGCCAGCAGCCCCGCCGGGACTAGGAGAGATGAGCAGTTCTTC. Its protein product is CASSPAGTRRDEQFF.

A remark on this clone: The junction and the germline gene differ at one end; a read error may be behind it. V usage is TRBV7-8 and J usage is TRBJ1-1, with D perhaps matching TRBD1 (6 bases). CDR1 is SGHVS and CDR2 is FQNEAQ in the germline V gene. This CDR3 is built from 12 residues. The CDR3 spells CASSLAGGEAFF. For the CDR3, the DNA is TGTGCCAGCAGCCTAGCTGGGGGCGAAGCTTTCTTT.

The chain couples TRBV6-2 or TRBV6-3 to TRBJ2-2; 10 nucleotides agree with TRBD1. V lost 2 bases to trimming and J lost 1 base; unmatched junction nucleotides: 4. The CDR3 runs 17 residues. Germline loops: CDR1 MNHEY, CDR2 SVGEGT. The CDR3 loop is CASSYLGTGVNTGELFF. DNA of the CDR3: TGTGCCAGCAGTTACCTCGGGACAGGGGTGAACACCGGGGAGCTGTTTTTT.

The rearrangement uses TRBV7-9 and TRBJ1-5, with a tentative D call TRBD1 (6 bases). The CDR3 is 17 residues long. The V gene's germline CDR1 is SEHNR and CDR2 FQNEAQ (reference sequence). With 5 bases removed from V and 2 bases from J, the gap between germline ends came to 19 bases. The DNA of the CDR3 is TGTGCCAGCAGCGCGGACAGAGCCCGCAAGGGCAATCAGCCCCAGCATTTT. Translated, it gives CASSADRARKGNQPQHF.

V is TRBV15 and J is TRBJ2-1; 7 bases agree with TRBD1. Germline CDR1 is LNHNV and CDR2 is YYDKDF (reference sequence). V lost 8 bases and J lost 3; bases outside the gene matches: 4. This CDR3 region has 13 residues. The CDR3 spells CATRQGGYNEQFF. As DNA, the CDR3 is TGTGCCACCCGACAGGGTGGCTACAATGAGCAGTTCTTC. Using reference TRBV15 and TRBJ2-1 for the parts outside the CDR3, the full variable domain is DAMVIQNPRYQVTQFGKPVTLSCSQTLNHNVMYWYQQKSSQAPKLLFHYYDKDFNNEADTPDNFQSRRPNTSFCFLDIRSPGLGDTAMYLCATRQGGYNEQFFGPGTRLTVL.

The chain links TRBV7-9 to TRBJ1-2, with D possibly being TRBD1 (6 bases). The CDR3 loop spans 16 amino acids. Germline V lookup: CDR1 SEHNR, CDR2 FQNEAQ (reference sequence). Trimming took off 6 bases at V and 4 bases at J, with 21 bases between the two ends. CDR3 in DNA: TGTGCCAGCAGTACATACCGGACAGCCCCCGGCTATGGCTACACCTTC. It translates to CASSTYRTAPGYGYTF.

The V call is TRBV29-1, the J call TRBJ1-1, with D possibly matching TRBD1 (6 bases). The CDR3 has 12 amino acids. The V end was cut by 7 bases, the J end by 6 bases, with 15 bases between. The V gene's germline CDR1 is SQVTM and CDR2 ANQGSEA. CDR3 amino acids: CSADPGDAEAFF. As DNA, the CDR3 is TGCAGCGCGGACCCAGGGGACGCTGAAGCTTTCTTT.

The chain links TRBV9 to TRBJ1-3, with D maybe TRBD1 (6 bases). Germline V gene lookup returns CDR1 SGDLS and CDR2 YYNGEE. V was pared by 0 bases and J by 0 bases, with 7 bases between. There are 15 residues in the CDR3. CDR3: CASSVEDSSGNTIYF. The CDR3 region has the DNA TGTGCCAGCAGCGTAGAGGACAGCTCTGGAAACACCATATATTTT. Full variable domain (rest looked up from reference TRBV9 and TRBJ1-3): DSGVTQTPKHLITATGQRVTLRCSPRSGDLSVYWYQQSLDQGLQFLIQYYNGEERAKGNILERFSAQQFPDLHSELNLSSLELGDSALYFCASSVEDSSGNTIYFGEGSWLTVV.

This sequence joins TRBV6-2 or TRBV6-3 and TRBJ2-1; TRBD2 aligns across 9 bases. The CDR3 is 14 residues long. V was pared by 0 bases and J by 12 bases, with 6 bases of the junction left unmatched. The germline gives CDR1 MNHEY, CDR2 SVGEGT. CDR3 bases: TGTGCCAGCAGTTACTCGGTCGCGGGAGGGCCGCAGTTCTTC. Translating it yields CASSYSVAGGPQFF.

V and J are TRBV19 and TRBJ2-7; TRBD1 agrees at 8 bases. The CDR3 totals 15 residues. Germline CDR1 LNHDA, CDR2 SQIVND (reference sequence). V gave up 0 bases and J gave up 2 bases; unmatched junction bases: 3. The CDR3 spells CASSIDTTGAYEQYF. The CDR3, as DNA: TGTGCCAGTAGTATAGACACGACAGGGGCCTACGAGCAGTACTTC. Based on the CDR3 plus reference TRBV19 and TRBJ2-7, the full variable domain is DGGITQSPKYLFRKEGQNVTLSCEQNLNHDAMYWYRQDPGQGLRLIYYSQIVNDFQKGDIAEGYSVSREKKESFPLTVTSAQKNPTAFYLCASSIDTTGAYEQYFGPGTRLTVT.

The V and J genes are TRBV2 and TRBJ2-1; maybe TRBD2 (5 bases). V dropped 7 bases and J dropped 9 bases, with 13 bases sitting between them. The CDR3 is 12 residues long. Per germline, CDR1 SNHLY and CDR2 FYNNEI. The CDR3 loop reads CASTPGMGEQFF. In nucleotides, the CDR3 is TGTGCCAGCACCCCGGGGATGGGTGAGCAGTTCTTC.

This sequence joins TRBV25-1 and TRBJ2-2, with 10 bases aligning to TRBD1. Germline V gene lookup returns CDR1 MGHDK and CDR2 SYGVNS. Germline trimming cut 4 bases from V and 0 bases from J; bases unmatched to any gene: 8. The CDR3 covers 18 residues. CDR3 sequence (DNA): TGTGCCAGCAGTGGGCCGGGACAGGGGATATCGAACACCGGGGAGCTGTTTTTT. Translated, it gives CASSGPGQGISNTGELFF.

J is TRBJ2-1 and V is TRBV4-1; 8 bases are shared with TRBD2. CDR3 length equals 18 residues. Germline V gives CDR1 MGHRA, CDR2 YSYEKL. The trim removed 1 base at V and 1 base at J, leaving 9 bases unmatched. The CDR3 protein is CASSQVGLPGGSYNEQFF. The CDR3 DNA reads as TGCGCCAGCAGCCAAGTGGGGCTACCGGGGGGGTCCTACAATGAGCAGTTCTTC.

The chain employs TRBV5-6 and TRBJ1-5; no clear D. V lost 4 bases to trimming and J lost 2 bases, with 10 bases between them. The CDR3 has 14 residues. The germline CDR1 and CDR2 sequences are SGHDT and YYEEEE. The CDR3 spells CASSRMGGNQPQHF. CDR3 DNA sequence: TGTGCCAGCAGCCGCATGGGCGGCAATCAGCCCCAGCATTTT.

In DNA, the CDR3 is TGTGCCAGCAGCGTTTTGGTAGCGGGAGCAGATACGCAGTATTTT. Its protein product is CASSVLVAGADTQYF. The chain recombines TRBV9 with TRBJ2-3; 9 positions match TRBD2. This CDR3 has 15 amino acids. V lost 2 bases and J lost 4; bases outside the gene matches: 5. Germline loops: CDR1 SGDLS, CDR2 YYNGEE.

The rearrangement links TRBV24-1 to TRBJ2-7, with TRBD2 matching over 9 bases. The germline V gene encodes CDR1 KGHDR and CDR2 SFDVKD. The ends lost 9 bases at V and 0 bases at J; junction bases unmatched: 2. This CDR3 is built from 13 residues. CDR3 amino acids: CATGTSTSYEQYF. In DNA form, the CDR3 reads TGTGCCACCGGGACTAGCACCTCCTACGAGCAGTACTTC.

The chain is built from TRBV6-5 and TRBJ2-1; 8 positions agree with TRBD2. J gave up 4 bases and V 6 bases, and 8 bases lay outside the gene matches. The germline V gene encodes CDR1 MNHEY and CDR2 SVGAGI. This CDR3 spans 15 amino acids. CDR3: CASSPGLAQYNEQFF. The CDR3 nucleotides are TGTGCCAGCAGCCCCGGACTAGCCCAATACAATGAGCAGTTCTTC.

The CDR3 loop is CASSLAGPGFTNEKLFF. CDR3 DNA: TGTGCCAGCAGCTTGGCCGGGCCAGGGTTCACTAATGAAAAACTGTTTTTT. The chain recombines TRBV5-6 with TRBJ1-4; possible D gene TRBD1, 5 bases. With 0 bases removed from V and 2 bases from J, the gap between germline ends came to 14 bases. Germline V lookup: CDR1 SGHDT, CDR2 YYEEEE. The CDR3 length is 17 residues.

This clone was seen a handful of times. This chain uses TRBV3-1 (or the pseudogene TRBV3-2) with TRBJ1-1; TRBD1 matches at 9 bases. CDR1 is LGHDT, CDR2 YNNKEL, per germline (reference sequence). This CDR3 spans 14 amino acids. V shed 4 bases and J 6 bases; nucleotides not matched to a gene: 6. The CDR3: CASSPQGAEAEAFF. As DNA, the CDR3 is TGTGCCAGCAGCCCACAGGGGGCGGAAGCTGAAGCTTTCTTT.

J is TRBJ2-7 and V is TRBV14; 13 bases line up with TRBD2. The J segment lost 2 bases and the V segment lost 6 bases, leaving 10 bases of the junction unmatched. This CDR3 region has 17 residues. Germline CDR1 reads SGHDN; CDR2 reads FVKESK. The CDR3 spells CASRNRGGLAGPYEQYV. CDR3 sequence (DNA): TGTGCCAGCAGAAACCGGGGGGGACTAGCGGGACCCTACGAGCAGTACGTC.

This clone was seen a single time. The V gene is TRBV9, the J gene TRBJ2-7; D possibly corresponds to TRBD1 (5 bases). Germline values: CDR1 SGDLS, CDR2 YYNGEE. The CDR3 covers 15 residues. Deletions cut 0 bases from V and 0 bases from J, with 10 bases between. DNA of the CDR3: TGTGCCAGCAGCGTAGCCGACAGCCCCTCCTACGAGCAGTACTTC. This sequence encodes CASSVADSPSYEQYF.

Here the CDR3 reads CASSHRDNYGYTF. CDR3 coding DNA: TGTGCCAGCAGCCACAGAGATAACTATGGCTACACCTTC. The gene calls are TRBV6-5 and TRBJ1-2; D not certain. There are 13 residues in the CDR3. The germline V and J ends were trimmed by 6 bases and 1 base, with 9 bases remaining between them. Germline CDR1 MNHEY, CDR2 SVGAGI.

This chain uses TRBV4-1 with TRBJ2-2, with D possibly matching TRBD2 (6 bases). This CDR3 spans 14 amino acids. Trimming removed 2 bases at V and 4 bases at J, with 8 bases between. Germline V CDR1 and CDR2: MGHRA, YSYEKL. The CDR3 DNA reads as TGCGCCAGCAGCCAAATGGGGGGCACCGGGGAGCTGTTTTTT. Amino acid sequence: CASSQMGGTGELFF.